The source of this T cell receptor beta chain is a study of post-analysis software for immune sequencing data. Unique-molecular-identifier-tagged TCR beta cDNA libraries were used. TCRdb called the PCR reads again in MiXCR, with one record for every CDR3 protein. The data hold fewer than 700,000 distinct CDR3 sequences, with about 44% observed a single time. This clonotype came up a few times. Its antigen is currently unknown. This CDR3 has 13 amino acids. V lost 9 bases to trimming and J lost 6 bases, with 17 bases between them. The germline gives CDR1 SGHVS, CDR2 FQNEAQ. General study results and limits: About five TRBV segments, including TRBV5-6, TRBV5-1 and TRBV20-1, were more frequent in patients than controls. Strong co-clustering by F measure linked samples that shared a preparation batch. Those with multiple sclerosis, the patient group, showed significantly lower normalized Chao1 diversity than controls.

The chain recombines TRBV7-8 with TRBJ1-1; D is perhaps TRBD1 (6 bases). Sequenced material: blood. This clonotype originated in a girl aged 10-17 years with multiple sclerosis. The CDR3 DNA is TGTGCCAGTCGGGGGAGACAGGCGGCTGAAGCTTTCTTT. It yields the protein CASRGRQAAEAFF.